The entry below gives a single T cell receptor beta chain sequence along with its context. This receptor's antigen is unknown. One base away there is no much larger clone; base qualities are not given. The sample belongs to a study of T cells in Graves' hyperthyroidism and ophthalmopathy (dated by TCRdb to the late 2010s). Concerning the study at large: Peripheral blood was sampled at the time of initial diagnosis, prior to any treatment. A discovery cohort of about a hundred patients, about 43 with Graves' ophthalmopathy and under 60 with stable Graves' hyperthyroidism, was used to find distinguishing TCR V-J signatures. An independent validation cohort of around 19 hyperthyroidism patients and approximately 15 patients who later progressed to ophthalmopathy tested prospective prediction of ophthalmopathy. The 80 to 100 discovery patients were randomly divided into training and test sets at a 7:3 ratio. In about 6 Graves' hyperthyroidism patients, the study also compared T-cell repertoires from thyroid tissue with T-cell repertoires from blood. After blood sampling, hyperthyroidism patients were treated with methimazole at a starting dose of 30 mg daily, and ophthalmopathy patients were treated with high-dose intravenous methylprednisolone. The paper describes TCR Vbeta CDR3 sequencing of fewer than 150 peripheral blood samples, made up of fewer than 50 ophthalmopathy patients, over 70 hyperthyroidism patients and about 17 progressor patients.

In the ophthalmopathy patients, disease was moderately to severely active, with a Clinical Activity Score of 3 or more, a NOSPECS grade of 4 or more, and a duration of less than 3 months. Patients with uncontrolled infections, other autoimmune diseases, pregnancy or lactation were excluded. Diagnoses were based on clinical symptoms, serum thyroxine and TRAb, thyroid ultrasound and orbital computed tomography. PBMCs were isolated from about 10 ml of fresh peripheral blood by Ficoll-Paque density gradient centrifugation. Total RNA was extracted using Trizol reagent, and RNA quality was assessed on an Agilent 2100 Bioanalyzer. Study-wide findings and limitations: A 13 V-J signature model separated ophthalmopathy from stable hyperthyroidism, with 87.88% sensitivity and about 81% specificity in cross-validation and 80%/75% in testing. No statistical method was used to fix the sample size in advance, and group allocation was not hidden from the investigators. Most expanded thyroid clonotypes (frequency above 0.001) were also detected in blood, a finding suggesting that blood repertoires may reflect thyroid immune responses. In validation, the model predicted progression to ophthalmopathy a median of 6.5 months before onset, with about 67% sensitivity and 72.22% specificity.

TCR beta CDR3 regions were amplified from RNA transcripts. For the first round of RT-PCR on the TCR CDR3, the HTBI primer set was used together with the Qiagen OneStep RT-PCR kit. Libraries were constructed in a second round of multiplex PCR, after which size selection and purification were carried out. Paired-end sequencing of the libraries was performed with 100 bp reads on an Illumina HiSeq2000. The paper's data handling went like this. SOAPnuke was used to process the raw data, throwing out any read that contained adapters or uncalled bases, had a mean Phred below 15, or lacked an exact constant-primer or identifier match. COPE v1.2.5 was used to merge high-quality paired reads, and clonotypes were defined as unique nucleotide sequences. MiTCR v1.1 was used to align the clonotypes against IMGT TRBV, TRBD and TRBJ reference segments. The analysis included only V-J combinations with a frequency above 0.0001, which together covered about 99% of the repertoires. The TCS score was defined as F50 (clonal expansion) divided by E x V (chaos), with BLOSUM62-based TCRdist calculated between CDR3 peptides within each V-J. Welch's t-statistics and random forest reduced approximately 520 V-J features to 13, which were used in a naive Bayes classifier (R e1071). TCRdb trimmed public reads at Q25 via fastp, called clones via MiXCR and kept in-frame beta chains. Each entry is one CDR3 protein sequence, shown with its most common DNA and genes. TCRdb assigned the V and J calls; the authors' analysis was not used. The sample yields 620,000 or so distinct CDR3 sequences; about 14% were counted once. The ten top clones hold about 12% of the sample.

Measured from the cysteine to the phenylalanine, the CDR3 is 13 residues long. Only the CDR3 region is kept as DNA, spanning 39 bases read in frame from base 1. The germline V gene specifies ENHRY as CDR1 and SYGVKD as CDR2. V was cut back by 10 bases and J by 4 bases, leaving a gap of 16 bases between them. Input material: blood. This TCR was sampled from a woman between 45 and 65 years old with Graves' ophthalmopathy. This sequence uses TRBV10-3 and TRBJ1-1; the D gene cannot be resolved reliably. The CDR3 region reads CATSSTSGTEAFF. The sequenced DNA: TGTGCCACCTCGTCAACTTCGGGCACTGAAGCTTTCTTT.